Here is one T cell receptor (beta chain) with its context. The source of the sample is a study of cytomegalovirus exposure and HLA in healthy donors. Germline V gene lookup returns CDR1 SGHDT and CDR2 YYEEEE. This CDR3 is 15 amino acids long. Trimming at V came to 4 bases and at J to 12 bases, leaving 8 bases not matched to a gene. 13 Jbeta primers and 60 Vbeta primers were used for the PCR. Assay: immunoSEQ multiplex PCR; the TCRdb copy retains only in-frame clones and omits some. The sample lists roughly 100,000 clones, nearly 65% occurring once. Sequencing input: PBMCs. The receptor was isolated from a human donor in good health. The chain is built from TRBV5-6 and TRBJ2-1; 15 positions match TRBD2. The CDR3 here is CASSPGTSGRKRQFF. As DNA, the CDR3 is TGTGCCAGCAGCCCCGGGACTAGCGGGAGGAAGAGGCAGTTCTTC.